The T cell receptor (beta chain) described here comes from a study of regulatory T cells in long-lasting Graves disease. Study results and caveats: Favored usage of TRBV28, TRBJ1-2 and TRBJ2-5 was recorded in persistent disease.

Noted time point: persistent/refractory GD, antithyroid drugs over 5 years with positive TRAb. With RNA extracted from PBMCs as input, the TCR library was made. Graves' disease diagnoses followed American Thyroid Association guidelines. In the case of this clonotype: Its antigen is still unknown.

Construction of the TCR beta libraries employed iRepertoire HTBI primers in conjunction with Arm-PCR of CDR3 regions. A single record per CDR3 protein comes from TCRdb applying MiXCR to the multiplex PCR reads. The sample has roughly 450,000 distinct CDR3 sequences; roughly a quarter are singletons. The CDR3 consists of 12 residues. V shed 2 bases and J shed 4 bases, with 8 bases lying between them. Per germline, CDR1 SQVTM and CDR2 ANQGSEA. The sequenced sample was peripheral blood mononuclear cells (PBMCs), obtained when the disease was refractory, from a patient treated with antithyroid drugs. The chain combines TRBV29-1 with TRBJ1-1; D ambiguous. This clonotype originated in a female donor with Graves disease. The DNA for the CDR3 is TGCAGCGTTGAATCTCCCGGCACTGAAGCTTTCTTT. Protein product: CSVESPGTEAFF.